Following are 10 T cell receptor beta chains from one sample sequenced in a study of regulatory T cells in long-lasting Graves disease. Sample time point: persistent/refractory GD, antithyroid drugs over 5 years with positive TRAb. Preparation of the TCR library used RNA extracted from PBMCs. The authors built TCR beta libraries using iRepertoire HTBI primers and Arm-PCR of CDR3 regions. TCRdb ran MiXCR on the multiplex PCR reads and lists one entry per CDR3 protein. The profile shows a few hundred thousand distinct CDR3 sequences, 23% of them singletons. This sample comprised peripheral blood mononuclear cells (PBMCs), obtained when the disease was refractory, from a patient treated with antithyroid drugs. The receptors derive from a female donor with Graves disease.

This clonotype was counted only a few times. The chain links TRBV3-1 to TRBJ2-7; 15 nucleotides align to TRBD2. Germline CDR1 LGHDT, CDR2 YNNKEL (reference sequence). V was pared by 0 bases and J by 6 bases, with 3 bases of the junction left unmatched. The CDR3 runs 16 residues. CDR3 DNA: TGTGCCAGCAGCCAAGATCGGACTAGCGGGAGGGGCGAGCAGTACTTC. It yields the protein CASSQDRTSGRGEQYF.

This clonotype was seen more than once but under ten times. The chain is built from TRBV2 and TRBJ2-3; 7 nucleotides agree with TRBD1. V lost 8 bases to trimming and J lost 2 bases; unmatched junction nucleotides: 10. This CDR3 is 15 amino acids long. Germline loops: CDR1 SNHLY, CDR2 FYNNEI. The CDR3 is CASSPTGTDTDTQYF. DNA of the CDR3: TGTGCCAGCTCACCTACCGGGACAGACACAGATACGCAGTATTTT.

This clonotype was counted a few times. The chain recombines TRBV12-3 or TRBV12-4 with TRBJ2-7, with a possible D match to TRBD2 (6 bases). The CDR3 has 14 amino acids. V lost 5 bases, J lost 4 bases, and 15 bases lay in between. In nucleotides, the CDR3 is TGTGCCAGCAGTGGTAAGGAGGGCCGGTACGAGCAGTACTTC. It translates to CASSGKEGRYEQYF.

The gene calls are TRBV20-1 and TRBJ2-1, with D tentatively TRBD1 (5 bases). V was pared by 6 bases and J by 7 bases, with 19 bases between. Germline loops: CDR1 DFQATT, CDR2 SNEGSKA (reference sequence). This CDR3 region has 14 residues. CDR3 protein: CSAWVGQGGNEQFF. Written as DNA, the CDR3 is TGCAGTGCCTGGGTGGGCCAGGGTGGAAATGAGCAGTTCTTC.

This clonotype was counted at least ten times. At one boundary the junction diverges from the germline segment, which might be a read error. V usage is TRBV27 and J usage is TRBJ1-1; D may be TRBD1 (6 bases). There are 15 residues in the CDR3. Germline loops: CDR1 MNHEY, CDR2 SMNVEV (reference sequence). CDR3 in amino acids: CASSLLGAVKTEAFF. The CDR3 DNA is TGTGCCAGCAGTTTATTGGGGGCCGTGAAGACTGAAGCTTTCTTT.

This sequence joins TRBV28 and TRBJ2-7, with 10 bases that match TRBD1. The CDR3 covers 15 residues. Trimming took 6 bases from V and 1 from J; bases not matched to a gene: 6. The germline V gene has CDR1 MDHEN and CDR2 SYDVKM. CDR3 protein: CASRRDRGLSYEQYF. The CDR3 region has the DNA TGTGCCAGCAGAAGGGACAGGGGACTTTCCTACGAGCAGTACTTC.

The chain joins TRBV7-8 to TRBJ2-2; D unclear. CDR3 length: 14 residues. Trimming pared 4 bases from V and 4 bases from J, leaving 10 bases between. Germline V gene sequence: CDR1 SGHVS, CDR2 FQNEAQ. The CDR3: CASSSSRGTGELFF. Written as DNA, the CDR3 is TGTGCCAGCAGCTCTTCTAGAGGCACCGGGGAGCTGTTTTTT.

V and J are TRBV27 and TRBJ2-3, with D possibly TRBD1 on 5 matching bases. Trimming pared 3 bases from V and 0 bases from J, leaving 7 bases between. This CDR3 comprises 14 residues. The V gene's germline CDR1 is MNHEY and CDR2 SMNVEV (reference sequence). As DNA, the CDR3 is TGTGCCAGCAGTTTGGGGCCGAGCACAGATACGCAGTATTTT. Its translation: CASSLGPSTDTQYF.

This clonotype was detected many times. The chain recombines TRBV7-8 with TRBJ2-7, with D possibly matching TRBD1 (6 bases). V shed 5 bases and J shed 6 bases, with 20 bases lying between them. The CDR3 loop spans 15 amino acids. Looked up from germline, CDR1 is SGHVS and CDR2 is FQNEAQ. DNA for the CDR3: TGTGCCAGCAGCCCCCCGAGGACAGACTTCAGCGAGCAGTACTTC. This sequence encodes CASSPPRTDFSEQYF.

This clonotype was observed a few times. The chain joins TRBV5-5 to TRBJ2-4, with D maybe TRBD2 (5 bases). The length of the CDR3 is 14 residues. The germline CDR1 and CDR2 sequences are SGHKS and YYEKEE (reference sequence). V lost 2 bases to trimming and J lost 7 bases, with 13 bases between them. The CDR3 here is CASSFKASGNIQYF. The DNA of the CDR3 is TGTGCCAGCAGCTTCAAAGCCTCGGGGAACATTCAGTACTTC.